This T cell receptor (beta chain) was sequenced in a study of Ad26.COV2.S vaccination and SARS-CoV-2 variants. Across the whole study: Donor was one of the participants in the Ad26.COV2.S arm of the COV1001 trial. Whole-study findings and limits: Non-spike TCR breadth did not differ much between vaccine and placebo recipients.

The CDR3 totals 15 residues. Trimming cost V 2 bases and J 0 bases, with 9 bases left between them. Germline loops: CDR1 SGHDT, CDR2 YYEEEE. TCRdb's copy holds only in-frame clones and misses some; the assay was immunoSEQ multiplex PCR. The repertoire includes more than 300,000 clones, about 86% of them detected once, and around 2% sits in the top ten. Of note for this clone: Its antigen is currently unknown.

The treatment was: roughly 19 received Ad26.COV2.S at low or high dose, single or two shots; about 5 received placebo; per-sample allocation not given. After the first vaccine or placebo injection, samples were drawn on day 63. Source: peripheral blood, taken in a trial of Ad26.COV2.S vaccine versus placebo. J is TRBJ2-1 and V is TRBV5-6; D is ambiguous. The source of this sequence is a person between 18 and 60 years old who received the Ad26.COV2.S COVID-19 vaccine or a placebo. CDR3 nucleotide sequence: TGTGCCAGCAGCTTTCAGGCGAGCTCCTACAATGAGCAGTTCTTC. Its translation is CASSFQASSYNEQFF.